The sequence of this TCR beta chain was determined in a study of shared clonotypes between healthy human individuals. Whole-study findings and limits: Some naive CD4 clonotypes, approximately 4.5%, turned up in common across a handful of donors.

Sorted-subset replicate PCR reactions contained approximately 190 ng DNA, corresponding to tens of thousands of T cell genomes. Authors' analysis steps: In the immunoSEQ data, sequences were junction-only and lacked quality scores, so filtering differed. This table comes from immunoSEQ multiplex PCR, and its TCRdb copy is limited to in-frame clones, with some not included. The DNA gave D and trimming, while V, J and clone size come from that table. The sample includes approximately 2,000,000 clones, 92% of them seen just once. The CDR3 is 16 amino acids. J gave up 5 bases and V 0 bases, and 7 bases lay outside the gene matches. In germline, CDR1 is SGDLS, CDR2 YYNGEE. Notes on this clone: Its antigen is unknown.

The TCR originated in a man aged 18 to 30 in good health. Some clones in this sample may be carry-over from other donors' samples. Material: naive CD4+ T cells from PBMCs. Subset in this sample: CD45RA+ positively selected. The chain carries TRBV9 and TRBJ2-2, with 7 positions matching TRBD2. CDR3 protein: CASSVAGSGLTGELFF. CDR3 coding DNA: TGTGCCAGCAGCGTAGCGGGTAGCGGGTTAACCGGGGAGCTGTTTTTT.